These 27 T cell receptor beta chains were all obtained from the same sample, sequenced in a study of shared clonotypes between healthy human individuals. Generated by immunoSEQ multiplex PCR, the TCRdb table keeps only in-frame clones and is missing some. This sample yields about 980,000 clones, of which approximately 80% are seen a single time; roughly 1.5% belongs to the top ten. The sequencing sample was made of memory CD4+ T cells sorted from blood. Specified subset: CD45RA-negative fraction. The source is a man aged 18 to 29 in good health.

The V call is TRBV6-1, the J call TRBJ1-5; D perhaps matches TRBD1 (5 bases). The V gene lost 2 bases and the J gene lost 7 bases, with 12 bases spanning the gap. From germline, CDR1 is MNHNS and CDR2 SASEGT. The CDR3 has 14 amino acids. CDR3 residues: CASSESGERQPQHF. The DNA of the CDR3 is TGTGCCAGCAGTGAATCGGGGGAGCGACAGCCCCAGCATTTT.

The chain employs TRBV5-6 and TRBJ1-2; D remains ambiguous. Trimming left V 2 bases short and J 0 bases short, with 11 bases between. Germline CDR1 SGHDT, CDR2 YYEEEE. The CDR3 contains 15 residues. The CDR3 region is CASSFRLQSNYGYTF. CDR3 nucleotides: TGTGCCAGCAGCTTTCGTCTCCAGTCTAACTATGGCTACACCTTC.

Turning to this clone: Other DNA sequences from this sample encode an identical CDR3 as well. The chain uses TRBV7-2 and TRBJ2-3, with 13 positions matching TRBD2. The CDR3 is 16 residues long. The V and J ends lost 5 bases and 0 bases, in that order; junction bases with no gene match: 2. Germline V CDR1 and CDR2: SGHTA, FQGNSA. This CDR3 is CASSPGLAGSTDTQYF. The CDR3 bases are TGTGCCAGCAGCCCGGGACTAGCGGGAAGCACAGATACGCAGTATTTT.

This chain joins TRBV11-3 and TRBJ1-1; tentatively, D is TRBD1 (6 bases). This CDR3 region has 15 residues. CDR1 and CDR2 (germline): SGHNT, YENEEA. V lost 9 bases and J lost 4, with 21 bases in between. This CDR3 reads CASSPSVGGGTEAFF. CDR3 DNA sequence: TGTGCCAGTAGCCCGAGCGTAGGGGGGGGCACTGAAGCTTTCTTT.

V is TRBV27 and J is TRBJ2-1; TRBD2 agrees at 14 bases. The CDR3 spans 15 residues. Unmatched junction bases numbered 3, after V lost 2 bases and J lost 9 bases. CDR1 is MNHEY, CDR2 SMNVEV, per germline (reference sequence). CDR3 residues: CASSLGLAGGTEQFF. In DNA, the CDR3 is TGTGCCAGCAGTTTAGGACTAGCGGGAGGCACTGAGCAGTTCTTC.

This chain uses TRBV4-1 with TRBJ2-3, with D perhaps being TRBD1 or TRBD2 (7 bases each). This CDR3 is built from 15 residues. Germline V lookup: CDR1 MGHRA, CDR2 YSYEKL. V was trimmed by 3 bases and J by 3 bases, leaving 13 bases between them. CDR3 sequence (DNA): TGCGCCAGCAGCCAGGGGAGGGGGCGTACAGATACGCAGTATTTT. Translating gives CASSQGRGRTDTQYF.

This clone has just one count. J is TRBJ2-3 and V is TRBV19; weak D call: TRBD1 (7 bases). CDR1 and CDR2 (germline): LNHDA, SQIVND (reference sequence). The CDR3 has 15 amino acids. The ends were cut back, 4 bases at V and 5 bases at J, with 16 bases in the middle. The CDR3 DNA reads as TGTGCCAGTAGTACGGGCGGTCAGGGGGGAGATACGCAGTATTTT. This gives the protein CASSTGGQGGDTQYF. The variable domain in full, with the rest retrieved from reference TRBV19 and TRBJ2-3, is DGGITQSPKYLFRKEGQNVTLSCEQNLNHDAMYWYRQDPGQGLRLIYYSQIVNDFQKGDIAEGYSVSREKKESFPLTVTSAQKNPTAFYLCASSTGGQGGDTQYFGPGTRLTVL.

This clone was recorded only once. The chain combines TRBV30 with TRBJ2-2, with 7 positions matching TRBD1. The CDR3 extends over 16 amino acids. Unmatched junction bases numbered 9, after V lost 4 bases and J lost 1 base. CDR1 is GTSNPN and CDR2 is SVGIG in the germline V gene (reference sequence). The CDR3 is CAWTSPGQVNTGELFF. For the CDR3, the DNA is TGTGCCTGGACTTCCCCAGGACAGGTGAACACCGGGGAGCTGTTTTTT. Together with reference TRBV30 and TRBJ2-2, the CDR3 gives the full variable domain: SQTIHQWPATLVQPVGSPLSLECTVEGTSNPNLYWYRQAAGRGLQLLFYSVGIGQISSEVPQNLSASRPQDRQFILSSKKLLLSDSGFYLCAWTSPGQVNTGELFFGEGSRLTVL.

V and J are TRBV7-9 and TRBJ2-1, with TRBD2 identical over 10 bases. The CDR3 totals 15 residues. V dropped 1 base and J dropped 9; count of bases not matched to a gene: 6. CDR1 and CDR2 (germline): SEHNR, FQNEAQ (reference sequence). CDR3: CASSLGLAGVREQFF. The CDR3 DNA reads as TGTGCCAGCAGCTTAGGTCTAGCGGGAGTGCGTGAGCAGTTCTTC.

CDR3 DNA sequence: TGTGCCAGCAGCCAGAGATTAGCAAGGTCTAGCACAGATACGCAGTATTTT. It translates to CASSQRLARSSTDTQYF. The chain has TRBV4-2 and TRBJ2-3; D unclear. Germline V lookup: CDR1 LGHNA, CDR2 YNFKEQ. Trimming removed 3 bases at V and 0 bases at J, with 16 bases between. The CDR3 covers 17 residues.

This rearrangement joins TRBV5-6 to TRBJ1-2, with D perhaps TRBD1 (5 bases). Germline V gene sequence: CDR1 SGHDT, CDR2 YYEEEE. Trimming took 4 bases from V and 6 from J, leaving 10 bases between them. This CDR3 comprises 12 residues. The CDR3 nucleotides are TGTGCCAGCAGCATCAGGGCAGATGGCTACACCTTC. This encodes CASSIRADGYTF.

This clone was seen only once. The rearrangement links TRBV6-6 to TRBJ2-7; TRBD2 aligns across 7 bases. Germline values: CDR1 MNHNY, CDR2 SVGAGI (reference sequence). The CDR3 extends over 14 amino acids. Germline trimming cut 9 bases from V and 2 bases from J; bases unmatched to any gene: 10. The CDR3 sequence is CASSSGGRAYEQYF. The DNA of the CDR3 is TGTGCCAGTTCAAGCGGAGGGAGGGCCTACGAGCAGTACTTC.

The CDR3 reads CASSLMHEQFF. CDR3 sequence (DNA): TGTGCCAGCAGCCTAATGCATGAGCAGTTCTTC. The rearrangement uses TRBV7-2 and TRBJ2-1, with D uncertain. CDR1 and CDR2 from the germline V gene are SGHTA and FQGNSA. Trimming stripped 5 bases from V and 8 bases from J, with 7 bases between. CDR3 size: 11 residues.

The chain employs TRBV19 and TRBJ1-2, with 7 bases matching TRBD1. In germline, CDR1 is LNHDA, CDR2 SQIVND (reference sequence). The CDR3 length is 14 residues. Trimming took 6 bases from V and 3 from J; bases not matched to a gene: 7. The CDR3 nucleotides are TGTGCCAGTAGGCCGACAGGGTTGGACTATGGCTACACCTTC. It specifies CASRPTGLDYGYTF. Full variable domain (outside the CDR3, taken from reference TRBV19 and TRBJ1-2): DGGITQSPKYLFRKEGQNVTLSCEQNLNHDAMYWYRQDPGQGLRLIYYSQIVNDFQKGDIAEGYSVSREKKESFPLTVTSAQKNPTAFYLCASRPTGLDYGYTFGSGTRLTVV.

CDR3 amino acids: CAVNTLRFEQYF. In nucleotides, the CDR3 is TGTGCCGTTAACACTCTTAGGTTCGAGCAGTACTTC. The rearrangement uses TRBV28 and TRBJ2-7, with D hard to call. Germline values: CDR1 MDHEN, CDR2 SYDVKM. V was cut by 11 bases and J by 6 bases, with 17 bases left in between. The CDR3 extends over 12 amino acids.

The chain joins TRBV29-1 to TRBJ2-1; TRBD2 aligns across 11 bases. The CDR3 spans 15 residues. J was trimmed by 3 bases and V by 7 bases; bases with no gene match: 8. Germline values: CDR1 SQVTM, CDR2 ANQGSEA. CDR3 DNA: TGCAGCGGTGGCCTAGCGGGGGGCCACTACAATGAGCAGTTCTTC. Its translation: CSGGLAGGHYNEQFF.

Details on this clone: Other DNA sequences in this sample translate to the same CDR3. V usage is TRBV5-1 and J usage is TRBJ1-2; 7 bases agree with TRBD1. CDR3 size: 14 residues. Germline-derived CDR1 and CDR2 are SGHRS and YFSETQ. Trimming took 4 bases from V and 0 from J; bases not matched to a gene: 3. CDR3 sequence: CASSPGQANYGYTF. CDR3 in DNA: TGCGCCAGCAGCCCAGGACAGGCTAACTATGGCTACACCTTC.

The sample holds one count of this clone. This sequence joins TRBV23-1 and TRBJ2-7; no clear D. TRBV23-1 is assigned to the ORF class and has an uncertain function. Trimming pared 0 bases from V and 6 bases from J, leaving 12 bases between. CDR3 length: 14 amino acids. The CDR3 DNA is TGCGCCAGCAGTCAATCGGTCGTCGGCTTCGAGCAGTACTTC. It yields the protein CASSQSVVGFEQYF.

Regarding this clone: The sample has other DNA sequences that encode this CDR3 too. J is TRBJ2-7 and V is TRBV4-3; maybe TRBD1 (6 bases). This CDR3 comprises 15 residues. CDR1 LGHNA and CDR2 YSLEER come from the germline V gene. Trimming removed 0 bases from V and 2 bases from J, with 11 bases in between. The CDR3 DNA is TGCGCCAGCAGCCAAGATCCCCAGGGGCCCTACGAGCAGTACTTC. Amino acids: CASSQDPQGPYEQYF.

The chain joins TRBV7-2 to TRBJ2-2; 7 bases align to TRBD1. With 5 bases clipped from V and 2 bases from J, the junction kept 5 bases outside the gene matches. Germline CDR1 and CDR2: SGHTA and FQGNSA. The CDR3 consists of 15 residues. CDR3 protein: CASSPGQANTGELFF. The CDR3 nucleotides read TGTGCCAGCAGCCCCGGACAGGCTAACACCGGGGAGCTGTTTTTT.

The chain uses TRBV5-1 and TRBJ2-7; D unclear. V lost 2 bases and J lost 2, with 8 bases in between. Germline V gives CDR1 SGHRS, CDR2 YFSETQ. The CDR3 runs to 13 residues. In nucleotides, the CDR3 is TGCGCCAGCAGCTTAGACCTTACCTACGAGCAGTACTTC. This encodes CASSLDLTYEQYF.

This clone was detected only a few times. Given a much more abundant clone one base away, this may be a read error. This CDR3 is also generated by other DNA sequences in the sample. The chain is built from TRBV7-3 and TRBJ1-1; D gene ambiguous. The ends were cut back, 2 bases at V and 1 base at J, with 5 bases in the middle. The germline V gene has CDR1 SGHTA and CDR2 FQGTGA. The CDR3 loop spans 13 amino acids. The CDR3 DNA is TGTGCCAGCAGCTTACAGGCGAACACTGAAGCTTTCTTT. Amino acid sequence: CASSLQANTEAFF.

This clone was counted a single time. The J gene is TRBJ2-7, the V gene TRBV5-1, with 8 positions matching TRBD1. The ends lost 5 bases at V and 2 bases at J; junction bases unmatched: 3. This CDR3 has 13 amino acids. The germline V gene has CDR1 SGHRS and CDR2 YFSETQ. The CDR3 nucleotides read TGCGCCAGCAGGGGGACAGGAACCTACGAGCAGTACTTC. This translates into CASRGTGTYEQYF.

V gene TRBV10-1 combines with J gene TRBJ2-5; a weak D match, TRBD2 (6 bases). Trimming cost V 3 bases and J 10 bases, with 12 bases left between them. CDR3 length: 12 amino acids. The germline V gene has CDR1 WNHNN and CDR2 SYGVQD (reference sequence). The CDR3 sequence: CASSDRLAIQYF. Here the CDR3 DNA reads TGCGCCAGCAGTGATCGCCTAGCGATCCAGTACTTC.

The rearrangement uses TRBV7-9 and TRBJ1-1, with TRBD1 matching 9 bases. In germline, CDR1 is SEHNR, CDR2 FQNEAQ (reference sequence). The V gene end was trimmed by 5 bases and the J gene end by 6 bases; junction bases not matched to a gene: 16. There are 17 residues in the CDR3. CDR3: CASSALRNRGRGPEAFF. The CDR3 coding sequence is TGTGCCAGCAGCGCACTTAGAAACAGGGGGCGTGGGCCTGAAGCTTTCTTT.

On this clone itself: Within the sample, other DNA sequences also encode this same CDR3. The chain links TRBV7-2 to TRBJ1-5, with 7 nucleotides matching TRBD1. Germline trimming cut 3 bases from V and 2 bases from J; bases unmatched to any gene: 4. The CDR3 sequence is 15 residues long. Germline V gene sequence: CDR1 SGHTA, CDR2 FQGNSA. This chain's CDR3 is CASSFVGQGNQPQHF. The CDR3 bases are TGTGCCAGCAGCTTTGTCGGACAGGGCAATCAGCCCCAGCATTTT.

This clone was observed at least ten times. The rearrangement joins TRBV7-6 to TRBJ2-3; 7 bases align to TRBD2. The V gene's germline CDR1 is SGHVS and CDR2 FNYEAQ. After removal of 3 bases from V and 2 bases from J, the junction contained 8 bases not matched to a gene. CDR3 length: 16 amino acids. The CDR3 reads CASSFPIGTTTDTQYF. The CDR3 DNA reads as TGTGCCAGCAGCTTTCCCATCGGGACTACCACAGATACGCAGTATTTT. Looking up the rest from reference TRBV7-6 and TRBJ2-3 gives the full variable domain: GAGVSQSPRYKVTKRGQDVALRCDPISGHVSLYWYRQALGQGPEFLTYFNYEAQQDKSGLPNDRFSAERPEGSISTLTIQRTEQRDSAMYRCASSFPIGTTTDTQYFGPGTRLTVL.